This TCR beta chain is from a study of blood T cell repertoires in COVID-19. Per the germline V gene, CDR1 is MDHEN and CDR2 is SYDVKM. Trimming stripped 5 bases from V and 7 bases from J, with 18 bases between. The CDR3 is 16 amino acids. The protocol was immunoSEQ multiplex PCR, while the TCRdb copy is restricted to in-frame clones and leaves out a portion. The sample shows 140,000 or so clones, around nine tenths of them seen only once. V gene TRBV28 combines with J gene TRBJ1-6, with no clear D. Sequencing was carried out using peripheral blood. This sequence was found in a woman in her fifties or sixties with active or convalescent COVID-19. The CDR3 loop reads CASSLGEAASNSPLHF. The CDR3 nucleotides are TGTGCCAGCAGTCTCGGAGAGGCGGCGTCGAATTCACCCCTCCACTTT.